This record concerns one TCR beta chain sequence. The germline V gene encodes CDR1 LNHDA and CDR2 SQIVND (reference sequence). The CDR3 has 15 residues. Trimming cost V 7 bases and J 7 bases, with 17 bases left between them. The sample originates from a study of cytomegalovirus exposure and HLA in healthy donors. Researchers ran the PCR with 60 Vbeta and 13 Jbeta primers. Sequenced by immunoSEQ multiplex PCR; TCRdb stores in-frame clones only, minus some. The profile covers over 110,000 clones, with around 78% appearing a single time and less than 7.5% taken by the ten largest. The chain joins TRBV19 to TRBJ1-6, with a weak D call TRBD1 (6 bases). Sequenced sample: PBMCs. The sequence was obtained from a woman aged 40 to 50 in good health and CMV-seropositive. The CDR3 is CASKPTGLPNSPLHF. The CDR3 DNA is TGTGCCAGTAAACCGACAGGCCTCCCAAATTCACCCCTCCACTTT.